Sequencing of this T cell receptor beta chain was carried out in a study of cytomegalovirus exposure and HLA in healthy donors. This PCR relied on a set of 60 Vbeta primers and 13 Jbeta primers. Clones were sequenced by immunoSEQ multiplex PCR, and TCRdb holds only the in-frame ones, with some missing. The table records approximately 100,000 clones, under 65% of them present only once. Study conclusions and caveats: Earlier analysis looked at TCR beta V segments, and most were productive about 87% or about 30% of the time.

Concerning this clone: Its target is unknown.

Per the germline V gene, CDR1 is WSHSY and CDR2 is SAAADI. CDR3 size: 17 residues. With 6 bases clipped from V and 5 bases from J, the junction kept 10 bases outside the gene matches. The origin of this receptor is a man aged 60 to 69 in good health and CMV-seronegative. Sequenced input: PBMCs. V usage is TRBV10-2 and J usage is TRBJ2-1; TRBD2 matches at 13 bases. The CDR3 DNA reads as TGCGCCAGCAGCAACGGACTAGCGGGAGTAGGCAACAATGAGCAGTTCTTC. It encodes CASSNGLAGVGNNEQFF.